One and the same sample provided the 5 T cell receptor beta chains below, sequenced in a study of OX40 agonist ivuxolimab in advanced cancers. Assay used: immunoSEQ multiplex PCR; TCRdb lists only in-frame clones, some missing. The sample lists about 75,000 clones; 70% to 90% were seen once. The sequencing used CD4+ or CD8+ T cells sorted from blood, collected in a trial of the OX40 agonist ivuxolimab. These receptors were taken from an adult with an advanced solid tumor such as melanoma, head and neck, liver or kidney cancer.

This chain uses TRBV6-5 with TRBJ2-2; 8 nucleotides line up with TRBD2. This CDR3 is 16 amino acids long. Germline loops: CDR1 MNHEY, CDR2 SVGAGI. V lost 4 bases to trimming and J lost 5 bases; unmatched junction nucleotides: 9. DNA for the CDR3: TGTGCCAGCAGTTCTCTGGGACTAGGGGCGACCGGGGAGCTGTTTTTT. This sequence encodes CASSSLGLGATGELFF.

This clone was counted once. The rearrangement links TRBV6-6 to TRBJ1-5; no firm D call. Per the germline V gene, CDR1 is MNHNY and CDR2 is SVGAGI (reference sequence). V dropped 0 bases and J dropped 5 bases, with 8 bases sitting between them. The CDR3 spans 14 residues. The CDR3 region has the DNA TGTGCCAGCAGTTACTCTACGGCTGATCAGCCCCAGCATTTT. Its protein is CASSYSTADQPQHF.

The chain is built from TRBV11-2 and TRBJ2-5, with D possibly called TRBD1 or TRBD2 (5 bases each). Germline V CDR1 and CDR2: SGHAT, FQNNGV. CDR3 length equals 14 residues. Trimming took 2 bases from V and 4 from J, leaving 11 bases between them. CDR3 nucleotides: TGTGCCAGCAGCTTACAGGGACCCAGAGAGACCCAGTACTTC. The encoded protein is CASSLQGPRETQYF.

The chain is built from TRBV4-1 and TRBJ1-5; the D gene is possibly TRBD1 (5 bases). The CDR3 spans 18 residues. Germline CDR1 is MGHRA and CDR2 is YSYEKL. V lost 2 bases, J lost 0 bases, and 17 bases lay in between. The CDR3 is CASSQSGAGKYSNQPQHF. The CDR3 DNA reads TGCGCCAGCAGCCAAAGCGGGGCAGGCAAGTATAGCAATCAGCCCCAGCATTTT.

This chain links TRBV19 with TRBJ1-5; D ambiguous. The germline V gene has CDR1 LNHDA and CDR2 SQIVND (reference sequence). The CDR3 is 15 amino acids. V gave up 6 bases and J gave up 0 bases, with 12 bases separating them. CDR3 protein: CASSKGRSSNQPQHF. In nucleotides, the CDR3 is TGTGCCAGTAGCAAAGGACGGAGTAGCAATCAGCCCCAGCATTTT.